A single sample is the source of the 18 T cell receptor beta chains below, sequenced in a study of regulatory T cells in long-lasting Graves disease. Time point: newly diagnosed GD, antithyroid drugs for less than 3 months. PBMCs provided the RNA from which the TCR library was made. TCR beta libraries were built with iRepertoire HTBI primers and Arm-PCR of CDR3 regions. Using its own MiXCR run on the multiplex PCR reads, TCRdb lists one record per CDR3 protein. Among 350,000 to 550,000 distinct CDR3 sequences listed, around 15% were seen once. The same data also went into a second study, on T cells in Graves' hyperthyroidism and ophthalmopathy.

The sequencing used peripheral blood mononuclear cells (PBMCs), collected at new diagnosis, from a patient treated with antithyroid drugs. Source of these receptors: a woman aged 50 to 60 with Graves disease.

The V gene is TRBV20-1, the J gene TRBJ2-7; perhaps D is TRBD1 or TRBD2 (5 bases each). Germline values: CDR1 DFQATT, CDR2 SNEGSKA (reference sequence). The V end lost 4 bases, the J end lost 0 bases, and 13 bases lay between the germline ends. The CDR3 loop spans 14 amino acids. The CDR3 protein is CSATGPRSSYEQYF. CDR3 DNA: TGCAGTGCTACGGGACCCAGGAGCTCCTACGAGCAGTACTTC.

This clonotype was counted many times. The chain combines TRBV20-1 with TRBJ1-1; 7 nucleotides line up with TRBD1. J lost 5 bases, V lost 1 base, and 13 bases had no gene match. Germline V gives CDR1 DFQATT, CDR2 SNEGSKA (reference sequence). The CDR3 consists of 16 residues. CDR3 in DNA: TGCAGTGCTAGAGTGGCAGGGGGGGCAGGGGTGACTGAAGCTTTCTTT. Protein: CSARVAGGAGVTEAFF.

Worth noting for this clonotype: This may be a read error: a much more frequent sequence differs by one nucleotide. The chain links TRBV28 to TRBJ2-7; the D is unclear. Germline lookup yields CDR1 MDHEN and CDR2 SYDVKM. This CDR3 is built from 14 residues. Trimming left V 2 bases short and J 6 bases short, with 14 bases between. CDR3 sequence reads: CASSLSYSGPEQYF. The CDR3 bases are TGTGCCAGCAGTTTAAGTTACAGTGGGCCCGAGCAGTACTTC. Full variable domain (missing parts from reference TRBV28 and TRBJ2-7): DVKVTQSSRYLVKRTGEKVFLECVQDMDHENMFWYRQDPGLGLRLIYFSYDVKMKEKGDIPEGYSVSREKKERFSLILESASTNQTSMYLCASSLSYSGPEQYFGPGTRLTVT.

A few counts support this clonotype. The V call is TRBV5-6, the J call TRBJ2-7; TRBD2 aligns across 10 bases. Unmatched junction bases numbered 7, after V lost 4 bases and J lost 0 bases. The CDR3 contains 16 residues. The germline CDR1 and CDR2 sequences are SGHDT and YYEEEE. CDR3 region: CASSILAGVRSYEQYF. The CDR3 DNA reads TGTGCCAGCAGCATTCTAGCGGGAGTTCGCTCCTACGAGCAGTACTTC. The variable domain in full, completed from reference TRBV5-6 and TRBJ2-7, reads DAGVTQSPTHLIKTRGQQVTLRCSPKSGHDTVSWYQQALGQGPQFIFQYYEEEERQRGNFPDRFSGHQFPNYSSELNVNALLLGDSALYLCASSILAGVRSYEQYFGPGTRLTVT.

This clonotype was seen a few times. The genes are TRBV24-1 and TRBJ2-3; the D gene is possibly TRBD2 (6 bases). The CDR3 is made up of 15 amino acids. V was shortened by 4 bases and J by 5 bases, with 15 bases between the two germline ends. CDR1 is KGHDR and CDR2 is SFDVKD in the germline V gene. CDR3 coding DNA: TGTGCCACCAGTGACCCTGGGGCTAGCGTAGATACGCAGTATTTT. Translating it yields CATSDPGASVDTQYF.

CDR3 region: CASSPRPWETQYF. For the CDR3, the DNA is TGTGCCAGCAGCCCCCGGCCTTGGGAGACCCAGTACTTC. The chain employs TRBV11-3 and TRBJ2-5, with D unresolved. Germline V lookup: CDR1 SGHNT, CDR2 YENEEA. The V and J ends lost 5 bases and 5 bases respectively, with 12 bases between them. CDR3 length: 13 residues.

As regards this clonotype: One end of the junction varies from germline; a read error may be responsible. This sequence joins TRBV28 and TRBJ2-4, with D hard to call. Germline V gene data show CDR1 as MDHEN and CDR2 as SYDVKM. The CDR3 has 13 residues. The CDR3 sequence: CASTDSAKNVQYF. Written as DNA, the CDR3 is TGTGCCAGCACAGACTCGGCGAAAAACGTTCAGTACTTC.

V gene TRBV29-1 combines with J gene TRBJ2-7; a possible D gene is TRBD2 (6 bases). The V end lost 8 bases, the J end lost 3 bases, and 26 bases lay between the germline ends. CDR1 and CDR2 (germline): SQVTM, ANQGSEA. The CDR3 length is 16 residues. The DNA for the CDR3 is TGCAGCCGTTCGGGGAGACAAAAGCAGGACTACTACGAGCAGTACTTC. This translates into CSRSGRQKQDYYEQYF.

This clonotype has just a few counts. This rearrangement joins TRBV7-6 to TRBJ2-7; D not resolved. V lost 4 bases and J lost 0, with 10 bases in between. Looked up from germline, CDR1 is SGHVS and CDR2 is FNYEAQ. This CDR3 has 14 residues. The DNA for the CDR3 is TGTGCCAGCAGCTCCCACCCAGGCTCCTACGAGCAGTACTTC. Encoded protein: CASSSHPGSYEQYF.

This rearrangement joins TRBV4-2 to TRBJ2-1, with D possibly matching TRBD2 (6 bases). Between the trimmed V and J ends, which lost 0 bases and 4 bases, there was a span of 10 bases. This CDR3 comprises 15 residues. Germline V gene lookup returns CDR1 LGHNA and CDR2 YNFKEQ. In DNA, the CDR3 is TGTGCCAGCAGCCAAGATCCGGGGGATTACAATGAGCAGTTCTTC. It encodes CASSQDPGDYNEQFF.

This clonotype was observed many times. The chain carries TRBV29-1 and TRBJ2-5; maybe TRBD2 (6 bases). CDR1 and CDR2 from the germline V gene are SQVTM and ANQGSEA. V lost 6 bases to trimming and J lost 0 bases, with 11 bases between them. CDR3 length: 13 residues. In DNA, the CDR3 is TGCAGCGTAGACCGGGACTACCAAGAGACCCAGTACTTC. Encoded protein: CSVDRDYQETQYF.

The chain employs TRBV19 and TRBJ1-5; D is unresolved. The germline gives CDR1 LNHDA, CDR2 SQIVND (reference sequence). The germline V and J ends were trimmed by 4 bases and 0 bases, with 13 bases remaining between them. The CDR3 spans 16 residues. The CDR3 loop is CASSSSSGYSNQPQHF. DNA of the CDR3: TGTGCCAGTAGTAGTTCTAGCGGGTATAGCAATCAGCCCCAGCATTTT. Using reference TRBV19 and TRBJ1-5 for the parts outside the CDR3, the full variable domain is DGGITQSPKYLFRKEGQNVTLSCEQNLNHDAMYWYRQDPGQGLRLIYYSQIVNDFQKGDIAEGYSVSREKKESFPLTVTSAQKNPTAFYLCASSSSSGYSNQPQHFGDGTRLSIL.

Remarks on this clonotype: This likely reflects a read error, since a far larger clone is one base away. This chain uses TRBV27 with TRBJ1-1; the D is unclear. Trimming removed 5 bases from V and 1 base from J, with 11 bases in between. Germline assignment: CDR1 MNHEY and CDR2 SMNVEV (reference sequence). This CDR3 is built from 14 residues. The CDR3 coding sequence is TGTGCCAGCAGTGATTACACCCAGAACACTGAAGCTTTCTTT. Its translation is CASSDYTQNTEAFF.

This clonotype was detected many times. The chain combines TRBV28 with TRBJ2-5; either TRBD1 or TRBD2 may supply D (5 bases each). CDR3 length equals 16 residues. V was cut by 5 bases and J by 1 base, with 17 bases left in between. Per germline, CDR1 MDHEN and CDR2 SYDVKM. The CDR3 DNA follows: TGTGCCAGCAGTGTCTCTACGGGACGGATCCAAGAGACCCAGTACTTC. Residues: CASSVSTGRIQETQYF.

This chain joins TRBV20-1 and TRBJ1-3; D may be TRBD1 (5 bases). V lost 0 bases, J lost 0 bases, and 12 bases lay in between. Per the germline V gene, CDR1 is DFQATT and CDR2 is SNEGSKA (reference sequence). CDR3 size: 16 residues. CDR3 bases: TGCAGTGCTAGAGATGCACAGGAGGGCTCTGGAAACACCATATATTTT. Translating it yields CSARDAQEGSGNTIYF.

With respect to this clonotype: Compared with germline, one end of the junction differs, possibly owing to a read error. V and J are TRBV20-1 and TRBJ2-1; no firm D call. This CDR3 region has 15 residues. Germline V gene data show CDR1 as DFQATT and CDR2 as SNEGSKA (reference sequence). The CDR3 sequence is CSARDSGGSYNKQFF. In nucleotides, the CDR3 is TGCAGTGCTAGAGATTCTGGCGGCTCCTACAATAAGCAGTTCTTC.

This clonotype has a count of ten or more. This chain connects TRBV28 to TRBJ1-1, with TRBD1 matching over 8 bases. In germline, CDR1 is MDHEN, CDR2 SYDVKM. V trimming: 6 bases; J trimming: 1 base; junction bases outside the gene matches: 7. The CDR3 is 15 residues long. The CDR3 DNA sequence: TGTGCCAGCAGACGACAGGGGAATAGGAACACTGAAGCTTTCTTT. It translates to CASRRQGNRNTEAFF.

This clonotype was recorded many times. The chain combines TRBV12-3 or TRBV12-4 with TRBJ2-2, with 7 bases fitting TRBD1. The CDR3 runs 14 residues. The ends lost 7 bases at V and 3 bases at J; junction bases unmatched: 5. The CDR3 bases are TGTGCCAGCAAGCGACAGGGAGACACCGGGGAGCTGTTTTTT. Protein product: CASKRQGDTGELFF.